This TCR beta chain was sequenced during a study of regulatory T cells in long-lasting Graves disease. General study findings and limits: Persistent cases favored TRBV28, TRBJ1-2 and TRBJ2-5. Having only a small sample size may have limited accuracy.

V lost 10 bases and J 6 bases, leaving 9 bases between the germline ends. The CDR3 has 11 amino acids. In germline, CDR1 is MDHEN, CDR2 SYDVKM. This clonotype came up many times. Its specificity is unknown. Time point indicated: newly diagnosed GD, antithyroid drugs for less than 3 months. RNA extracted from PBMCs served as the sequencing template. Per American Thyroid Association guidelines, Graves' disease was diagnosed. Libraries of TCR beta came from iRepertoire HTBI primers plus Arm-PCR of CDR3 regions. TCRdb re-called the multiplex PCR reads through MiXCR, storing one row per CDR3 protein. The sample includes about 430,000 distinct CDR3 sequences, about 15% of them seen just once. This sample also belongs to another study, concerning T cells in Graves' hyperthyroidism and ophthalmopathy. That paper notes: First-round RT-PCR with HTBI primers amplified the TCR CDR3 region.

The sample consisted of peripheral blood mononuclear cells (PBMCs), taken at new diagnosis, from a patient treated with antithyroid drugs. The V and J genes are TRBV28 and TRBJ2-2, with D uncertain. This clonotype was sampled from a woman in her forties with Graves disease. CDR3 region: CATTFAGELFF. The CDR3 DNA reads TGTGCCACCACTTTCGCCGGGGAGCTGTTTTTT. Using reference TRBV28 and TRBJ2-2 for the parts outside the CDR3, the full variable domain is DVKVTQSSRYLVKRTGEKVFLECVQDMDHENMFWYRQDPGLGLRLIYFSYDVKMKEKGDIPEGYSVSREKKERFSLILESASTNQTSMYLCATTFAGELFFGEGSRLTVL.